These T cell receptor beta chains were read from a single sample in a study of cytotoxic CD8 clonotypes in ibrutinib-treated CLL. The method was immunoSEQ multiplex PCR; TCRdb's version includes in-frame clones alone and lacks a portion of them. Of around 33,000 clones in the sample, 69% were seen once. This sample comprised PBMCs, obtained before ibrutinib treatment. These TCRs come from a human donor with chronic lymphocytic leukemia. Both conserved end residues are part of each CDR3. The order of the fields is V gene, J gene, clone size, D gene, CDR3 protein, CDR3 DNA. The D gene is left open where the match is weak. Size tells how often a clone was seen (once, few, many) or the class of an expanded clone, and some rows leave it out.

V gene: TRBV2
J gene: TRBJ2-1
clone size: NA
D gene: NA
CDR3 protein: CASSPWVRYNEQFF
CDR3 DNA: TGTGCCAGCAGTCCCTGGGTAAGATACAATGAGCAGTTCTTC

V gene: TRBV7-8
J gene: TRBJ2-7
clone size: NA
D gene: NA
CDR3 protein: CASSSSTGGFSYEQYF
CDR3 DNA: TGTGCCAGCAGCTCTAGTACCGGAGGGTTTTCCTACGAGCAGTACTTC

V gene: TRBV5-1
J gene: TRBJ1-2
clone size: NA
D gene: TRBD1
CDR3 protein: CASSLDGTAKANYGYTF
CDR3 DNA: TGCGCCAGCAGCTTGGATGGGACAGCCAAAGCTAACTATGGCTACACCTTC

V gene: TRBV7-2
J gene: TRBJ1-4
clone size: NA
D gene: NA
CDR3 protein: CASSHFGTNEKLFF
CDR3 DNA: TGTGCCAGCAGCCACTTTGGGACTAATGAAAAACTGTTTTTT

V gene: TRBV5-6
J gene: TRBJ2-3
clone size: NA
D gene: TRBD2
CDR3 protein: CASSQRVTGGGDTQYF
CDR3 DNA: TGTGCCAGCAGCCAACGGGTGACGGGGGGTGGCGATACGCAGTATTTT

V gene: TRBV7-2
J gene: TRBJ1-2
clone size: NA
D gene: NA
CDR3 protein: CASSFGTVYGYTF
CDR3 DNA: TGTGCCAGCAGCTTCGGGACCGTCTATGGCTACACCTTC

V gene: TRBV7-6
J gene: TRBJ1-1
clone size: NA
D gene: NA
CDR3 protein: CASSADLNTEAFF
CDR3 DNA: TGTGCCAGCAGCGCAGATCTGAACACTGAAGCTTTCTTT

V gene: TRBV19
J gene: TRBJ2-7
clone size: NA
D gene: TRBD1
CDR3 protein: CASSIEFGTGLLSQYF
CDR3 DNA: TGTGCCAGTAGTATAGAATTCGGGACAGGGCTGTTAAGTCAGTACTTC

V gene: TRBV4-2
J gene: TRBJ1-6
clone size: few
D gene: NA
CDR3 protein: CASSHGDGGSSPLHF
CDR3 DNA: TGTGCCAGCAGCCATGGGGATGGGGGCAGCTCACCCCTCCACTTT

V gene: TRBV5-6
J gene: TRBJ2-1
clone size: NA
D gene: NA
CDR3 protein: CASRPQGMRDNEQFF
CDR3 DNA: TGTGCCAGCAGACCGCAGGGTATGAGGGACAATGAGCAGTTCTTC

V gene: TRBV7-8
J gene: TRBJ2-1
clone size: NA
D gene: TRBD2
CDR3 protein: CASSLVGLAALYNEQFF
CDR3 DNA: TGTGCCAGCAGCTTAGTTGGCCTAGCGGCCCTTTACAATGAGCAGTTCTTC

V gene: TRBV10-3
J gene: TRBJ2-7
clone size: NA
D gene: NA
CDR3 protein: CASKNIDHEQYF
CDR3 DNA: TGTGCCTCCAAAAACATCGACCACGAGCAGTACTTC

V gene: TRBV5-1
J gene: TRBJ1-3
clone size: NA
D gene: NA
CDR3 protein: CASSLGNAAISGNTIYF
CDR3 DNA: TGCGCCAGCAGCTTGGGAAATGCAGCTATATCTGGAAACACCATATATTTT

V gene: TRBV9
J gene: TRBJ2-2
clone size: NA
D gene: TRBD2
CDR3 protein: CASSALTSGGRSIGELFF
CDR3 DNA: TGTGCCAGCAGCGCCTTGACTAGCGGGGGGAGGTCTATCGGGGAGCTGTTTTTT

V gene: TRBV9
J gene: TRBJ1-1
clone size: NA
D gene: NA
CDR3 protein: CASSVVGVNTEAFF
CDR3 DNA: TGTGCCAGCAGCGTAGTGGGGGTGAACACTGAAGCTTTCTTT

V gene: TRBV2
J gene: TRBJ1-5
clone size: NA
D gene: TRBD1
CDR3 protein: CASSEGDRGVRNQPQHF
CDR3 DNA: TGTGCCAGCAGTGAAGGCGACAGGGGAGTGAGGAATCAGCCCCAGCATTTT

V gene: TRBV18
J gene: TRBJ1-4
clone size: NA
D gene: NA
CDR3 protein: CASSPSGTTRFF
CDR3 DNA: TGTGCCAGCTCACCGAGCGGGACAACTCGGTTTTTT